The 13 T cell receptor beta chains below all came from one sample that was sequenced in a study of T cells in Graves' hyperthyroidism and ophthalmopathy. Regions amplified from RNA transcripts were the TCR beta CDR3 regions. An initial round of RT-PCR targeting the TCR CDR3 relied on the HTBI primer set. TCRdb analysed the multiplex PCR reads with MiXCR anew, one entry per CDR3 protein. In the table there are hundreds of thousands of distinct CDR3 sequences, roughly 21% of which are singletons. The sequenced material came from blood. These receptors came from a middle-aged man with Graves' ophthalmopathy.

This clonotype appeared many times. The chain is built from TRBV28 and TRBJ1-5; weak D call: TRBD1 (6 bases). The germline V gene has CDR1 MDHEN and CDR2 SYDVKM. The CDR3 runs to 11 residues. V lost 5 bases to trimming and J lost 15 bases, with 14 bases between them. CDR3 sequence: CASSRDTLGHF. The CDR3 DNA reads as TGTGCCAGCAGTCGGGACACTCTAGGGCATTTT.

This clonotype was detected a few times. An end of the junction differs from the germline gene, which may be a read error. The chain uses TRBV6-1 and TRBJ1-2, with unresolved D. Per germline, CDR1 MNHNS and CDR2 SASEGT. The CDR3 runs to 14 residues. The CDR3 protein is CANSDRAINYGYTF. DNA of the CDR3: TGTGCCAACAGTGATAGGGCCATCAACTATGGCTACACCTTC.

This clonotype was seen repeatedly, ten times or more. The chain joins TRBV30 to TRBJ2-7; D gene unclear. Germline V gene data show CDR1 as GTSNPN and CDR2 as SVGIG (reference sequence). The CDR3 loop spans 14 amino acids. V dropped 4 bases and J dropped 0 bases, with 13 bases sitting between them. The CDR3 DNA is TGTGCCTGGAAGTTCGACTCCTACTCCTACGAGCAGTACTTC. It specifies CAWKFDSYSYEQYF.

This clonotype has ten or more counts. This rearrangement joins TRBV27 to TRBJ2-5; the match to TRBD2 covers 11 bases. J was trimmed by 5 bases and V by 2 bases; bases with no gene match: 7. Germline V lookup: CDR1 MNHEY, CDR2 SMNVEV (reference sequence). This CDR3 is built from 16 residues. CDR3: CASSLVRSSGRETQYF. As DNA, the CDR3 is TGTGCCAGCAGTTTAGTTCGGTCTAGCGGGAGGGAGACCCAGTACTTC.

V gene TRBV2 combines with J gene TRBJ2-3; D is uncertain. This CDR3 has 15 amino acids. CDR1 is SNHLY and CDR2 is FYNNEI in the germline V gene. Between the trimmed V and J ends, which lost 1 base and 8 bases, there was a span of 16 bases. CDR3 residues: CASSEVPRARGTQYF. The CDR3 DNA reads as TGTGCCAGCAGTGAAGTACCTCGGGCAAGAGGTACGCAGTATTTT.

This rearrangement joins TRBV12-3 or TRBV12-4 to TRBJ1-2; TRBD1 matches 11 bases. The CDR3 length is 15 residues. The V and J ends lost 5 bases and 7 bases, in that order; junction bases with no gene match: 9. CDR3 sequence: CASSPWTGGEGGYTF. CDR3 DNA: TGTGCCAGCAGTCCGTGGACAGGGGGCGAAGGTGGCTACACCTTC.

The sample holds many counts of this clonotype. The chain employs TRBV5-6 and TRBJ2-1, with TRBD2 identical over 9 bases. The ends lost 2 bases at V and 9 bases at J; junction bases unmatched: 6. The germline V gene has CDR1 SGHDT and CDR2 YYEEEE. The CDR3 covers 14 residues. The CDR3 sequence: CASSFGLASGEQFF. In nucleotides, the CDR3 is TGTGCCAGCAGCTTCGGACTAGCGAGTGGTGAGCAGTTCTTC.

This clonotype was detected only a few times. The gene calls are TRBV6-1 and TRBJ1-2, with no clear D. Trimming shortened V by 4 bases and J by 5 bases, and 5 bases separated the two germline ends. The CDR3 has 11 residues. Germline V gives CDR1 MNHNS, CDR2 SASEGT. This CDR3 reads CASSVQYGYTF. For the CDR3, the DNA is TGTGCCAGCAGTGTACAGTATGGCTACACCTTC.

This clonotype was counted many times. This rearrangement joins TRBV12-3 or TRBV12-4 to TRBJ2-2; the match to TRBD1 covers 7 bases. The length of the CDR3 is 14 residues. Trimming at V came to 5 bases and at J to 6 bases, leaving 6 bases not matched to a gene. CDR3 nucleotide sequence: TGTGCCAGCAGTCGACAGGGTTGGTCCGGGGAGCTGTTTTTT. Residues: CASSRQGWSGELFF.

The chain couples TRBV2 to TRBJ2-2; TRBD2 matches at 8 bases. CDR1 and CDR2 from the germline V gene are SNHLY and FYNNEI. The CDR3 contains 15 residues. V lost 4 bases and J lost 4; bases outside the gene matches: 5. CDR3 loop: CASSVGLVGTGELFF. The CDR3 DNA reads TGTGCCAGCAGTGTGGGACTAGTGGGCACCGGGGAGCTGTTTTTT.

This clonotype appeared a few times. V usage is TRBV18 and J usage is TRBJ1-2, with 10 bases that match TRBD1. The trim removed 3 bases at V and 4 bases at J, leaving 2 bases unmatched. Germline values: CDR1 KGHSH, CDR2 LQKENI. The CDR3 length is 14 residues. The CDR3 sequence is CASSPRQGAYGYTF. The DNA for the CDR3 is TGTGCCAGCTCACCTCGACAGGGGGCCTATGGCTACACCTTC.

This clonotype was detected a few times. The V and J genes are TRBV10-2 and TRBJ2-2; D possibly corresponds to TRBD2 (5 bases). Germline CDR1 reads WSHSY; CDR2 reads SAAADI. The V end lost 6 bases, the J end lost 0 bases, and 14 bases lay between the germline ends. The CDR3 spans 16 residues. The CDR3 DNA reads TGCGCCAGCAGCCCCGGACTCCCGGCGAACACCGGGGAGCTGTTTTTT. It is translated as CASSPGLPANTGELFF.

This chain connects TRBV7-9 to TRBJ1-5, with D tentatively TRBD1 (6 bases). The CDR3 extends over 16 amino acids. Germline-derived CDR1 and CDR2 are SEHNR and FQNEAQ (reference sequence). Trimming left V 2 bases short and J 0 bases short, with 11 bases between. CDR3 DNA sequence: TGTGCCAGCAGCTTATACGGGACACATAGCAATCAGCCCCAGCATTTT. Translated: CASSLYGTHSNQPQHF.